Following are 10 T cell receptor beta chains from one sample sequenced in a study of blood T cell repertoires in COVID-19. Sequenced by immunoSEQ multiplex PCR; TCRdb stores in-frame clones only, minus some. The data show nearly 250,000 clones, around four fifths seen once. The specimen was peripheral blood. Receptors were obtained from a woman aged 80 or over with acute or convalescent COVID-19.

The table lists this clone with a few counts. The chain recombines TRBV6-1 with TRBJ1-2; the D gene is possibly TRBD1 (6 bases). Deletions cut 1 base from V and 6 bases from J, with 18 bases between. The germline gives CDR1 MNHNS, CDR2 SASEGT. The CDR3 runs 16 residues. The CDR3 region has the DNA TGTGCCAGCAGTGAAGTAGTAGGGCAGGGGAGTAATGGCTACACCTTC. It encodes CASSEVVGQGSNGYTF.

This rearrangement joins TRBV12-3 or TRBV12-4 to TRBJ2-7; D is possibly TRBD2 (6 bases). The V end was cut by 8 bases, the J end by 2 bases, with 13 bases between. This CDR3 spans 13 amino acids. In DNA form, the CDR3 reads TGTGCCAGCGGTGGGACTGAAGCCTACGAGCAGTACTTC. Protein product: CASGGTEAYEQYF.

V gene TRBV6-2 or TRBV6-3 combines with J gene TRBJ1-2, with TRBD1 identical over 9 bases. Germline V gene lookup returns CDR1 MNHEY and CDR2 SVGEGT. The V segment lost 0 bases and the J segment 9 bases; nucleotides outside the gene matches: 5. The length of the CDR3 is 14 residues. The CDR3 DNA is TGTGCCAGCAGTTACTCGAGGGACAGGGTGCGCTACACCTTC. Its translation is CASSYSRDRVRYTF.

On this clone: Relative to the germline gene, one junction end is altered; a read error may explain this. CDR3 bases: TGTGCCAGCACCTTGCGGCCCAGGGATAATTCACCCCTCCACTTT. The encoded protein is CASTLRPRDNSPLHF. The chain carries TRBV5-5 and TRBJ1-6, with D perhaps TRBD1 (5 bases). Looked up from germline, CDR1 is SGHKS and CDR2 is YYEKEE (reference sequence). The CDR3 sequence is 15 residues long.

The genes are TRBV28 and TRBJ2-5; 9 bases map to TRBD1. CDR1 is MDHEN, CDR2 SYDVKM, per germline. CDR3 length equals 14 residues. V lost 6 bases to trimming and J lost 2 bases; unmatched junction nucleotides: 4. The CDR3 DNA reads TGTGCCAGCAGCACAGGGGGCGGACAAGAGACCCAGTACTTC. It is translated as CASSTGGGQETQYF. Complete variable domain (other parts from reference TRBV28 and TRBJ2-5): DVKVTQSSRYLVKRTGEKVFLECVQDMDHENMFWYRQDPGLGLRLIYFSYDVKMKEKGDIPEGYSVSREKKERFSLILESASTNQTSMYLCASSTGGGQETQYFGPGTRLLVL.

DNA for the CDR3: TGCGCCAGCAGCTTGGGGGACAGAATCGCTGATGAGCAGTTCTTC. It encodes CASSLGDRIADEQFF. The chain has TRBV5-1 and TRBJ2-1; 7 nucleotides agree with TRBD1. J lost 8 bases, V lost 0 bases, and 8 bases had no gene match. In germline, CDR1 is SGHRS, CDR2 YFSETQ. CDR3 length equals 15 residues.

The chain employs TRBV7-2 and TRBJ2-7, with D possibly matching TRBD2 (6 bases). Trimming stripped 5 bases from V and 0 bases from J, with 17 bases between. The CDR3 is made up of 16 amino acids. Germline V gives CDR1 SGHTA, CDR2 FQGNSA. Here the CDR3 DNA reads TGTGCCAGCAGCCGCTACCACGGGGGAAGCTCCTACGAGCAGTACTTC. It codes for CASSRYHGGSSYEQYF.

CDR3 in amino acids: CASSKVQTSGTVGAEETQYF. CDR3 DNA: TGTGCCAGCAGCAAAGTTCAGACTAGCGGGACGGTAGGGGCAGAAGAGACCCAGTACTTC. The gene calls are TRBV21-1 and TRBJ2-5; no DNA check was done on the table's D call, TRBD2. TRBV21-1 has pseudogene status. The CDR3 is 20 residues long.

This clone was observed a single time. The CDR3 DNA reads TGTGCCAGCAGCAGTAGCGGGGGACTACAGACGCAGTATTTT. As protein: CASSSSGGLQTQYF. The V and J genes are TRBV5-4 and TRBJ2-3; TRBD2 aligns across 9 bases. CDR1 is SGHNT, CDR2 YYREEE, per germline (reference sequence). V lost 4 bases and J lost 9; bases outside the gene matches: 9. CDR3 length: 14 amino acids.

The J gene is TRBJ2-3, the V gene TRBV29-1, with D possibly being TRBD1 (6 bases). V was shortened by 4 bases and J by 0 bases, with 11 bases between the two germline ends. Germline CDR1 reads SQVTM; CDR2 reads ANQGSEA. The CDR3 runs 14 residues. The chain's CDR3 is CSVAGTLSTDTQYF. CDR3 bases: TGCAGCGTTGCCGGGACATTAAGCACAGATACGCAGTATTTT.